One and the same sample provided the 25 T cell receptor beta chains below, sequenced in a study of identical twins. One entry per CDR3 protein, called by TCRdb with MiXCR from the 5' RACE reads. The sample carries roughly 1,500,000 distinct CDR3 sequences, 32% recorded once. Sequenced material: cord blood. Receptors originate from a newborn girl in good health.

As concerns this clonotype: One junction end does not reproduce the germline sequence, and a read error may be involved. The rearrangement uses TRBV5-6 and TRBJ2-7; 7 bases align to TRBD1. The CDR3 has 15 residues. Germline-derived CDR1 and CDR2 are SGHDT and YYEEEE. The DNA for the CDR3 is TGTGCCAGTAGCTTGGGGGACAGAATTTTCTACGAGCAGTACTTC. It yields the protein CASSLGDRIFYEQYF.

This clonotype was found a few times. V usage is TRBV11-1 and J usage is TRBJ1-1, with 9 bases lining up with TRBD1. Per the germline V gene, CDR1 is SGHAT and CDR2 is FQDESV (reference sequence). V gave up 5 bases and J gave up 1 base; unmatched junction bases: 5. This CDR3 has 15 amino acids. In DNA form, the CDR3 reads TGTGCCAGCAGCCTCCAGGACAGGGGGAACACTGAAGCTTTCTTT. Protein: CASSLQDRGNTEAFF.

At least ten counts were recorded for this clonotype. The genes are TRBV27 and TRBJ2-3; D is perhaps TRBD1 or TRBD2 (5 bases each). The CDR3 has 16 residues. CDR1 and CDR2 from the germline V gene are MNHEY and SMNVEV (reference sequence). V lost 5 bases and J lost 5, with 20 bases in between. CDR3 sequence reads: CASSPLPSRVGDTQYF. The CDR3 DNA is TGTGCCAGCAGTCCCCTCCCTAGCAGGGTTGGAGATACGCAGTATTTT.

The chain carries TRBV3-1 and TRBJ2-1, with a possible D match to TRBD2 (6 bases). Trimming stripped 2 bases from V and 6 bases from J, with 14 bases between. CDR3 length equals 15 residues. Germline CDR1 LGHDT, CDR2 YNNKEL (reference sequence). CDR3 amino acids: CASSQLAGLGNEQFF. Here the CDR3 DNA reads TGTGCCAGCAGCCAACTCGCGGGGTTAGGCAATGAGCAGTTCTTC.

As for this clonotype: Germline is not matched at one junction end, which may reflect a read error. V is TRBV6-5 and J is TRBJ2-7; TRBD2 agrees at 9 bases. The CDR3 is made up of 17 amino acids. CDR1 is MNHEY, CDR2 SVGAGI, per germline. The CDR3 nucleotides read TGTGCCGGCAGTTTATACTCTCAGCGGGAGGTCCCCTACGAGCAGTACTTC. As protein: CAGSLYSQREVPYEQYF.

There are a few counts of this clonotype. This chain uses TRBV18 with TRBJ2-3, with 7 bases identical to TRBD1. J was trimmed by 2 bases and V by 0 bases; bases with no gene match: 8. Germline V CDR1 and CDR2: KGHSH, LQKENI. The CDR3 length is 17 residues. CDR3 in DNA: TGTGCCAGCTCACCACCCGGCACAGGGGCCGCCACAGATACGCAGTATTTT. Its protein product is CASSPPGTGAATDTQYF.

This clonotype has only a few counts. V gene TRBV5-1 combines with J gene TRBJ2-1, with TRBD2 matching over 12 bases. Trimming cost V 3 bases and J 8 bases; bases outside gene matches: 9. Per the germline V gene, CDR1 is SGHRS and CDR2 is YFSETQ. This CDR3 spans 16 amino acids. CDR3 sequence: CASSSLTSGGSYEQFF. CDR3 DNA sequence: TGCGCCAGCAGCTCCTTGACTAGCGGGGGTAGCTATGAGCAGTTCTTC.

The chain combines TRBV12-3 or TRBV12-4 with TRBJ1-2; D is ambiguous. V shed 6 bases and J shed 5 bases, with 7 bases lying between them. CDR3 length equals 11 residues. CDR3 region: CASRGMYGYTF. The CDR3 region has the DNA TGTGCCAGCAGGGGGATGTATGGCTACACCTTC.

This clonotype was recorded a few times. The gene calls are TRBV6-6 and TRBJ2-2; the D gene is possibly TRBD2 (5 bases). CDR1 and CDR2 (germline): MNHNY, SVGAGI (reference sequence). V lost 2 bases to trimming and J lost 2 bases, with 9 bases between them. This CDR3 is 15 amino acids long. The CDR3: CASSYGRGNTGELFF. CDR3 coding DNA: TGTGCCAGCAGTTACGGTCGGGGAAACACCGGGGAGCTGTTTTTT.

In this sample, this clonotype turned up a few times. The chain has TRBV7-9 and TRBJ1-4, with D maybe TRBD1 (6 bases). CDR1 is SEHNR and CDR2 is FQNEAQ in the germline V gene (reference sequence). With 6 bases removed from V and 7 bases from J, the gap between germline ends came to 15 bases. The CDR3 covers 14 residues. CDR3 nucleotides: TGTGCCAGCAGTCTCCCAGGGGCGGGTGAAAAACTGTTTTTT. As protein: CASSLPGAGEKLFF.

This clonotype has more than one count but fewer than ten. The V and J genes are TRBV5-1 and TRBJ1-4; D is perhaps TRBD1 (5 bases). The V end lost 6 bases, the J end lost 4 bases, and 13 bases lay between the germline ends. Germline CDR1 is SGHRS and CDR2 is YFSETQ. This CDR3 is built from 14 residues. The CDR3 loop is CASTDGTDNEKLFF. For the CDR3, the DNA is TGCGCCAGCACGGACGGGACCGATAATGAAAAACTGTTTTTT.

The chain couples TRBV5-1 to TRBJ1-5; D not certain. With 0 bases removed from V and 5 bases from J, the gap between germline ends came to 6 bases. The CDR3 contains 13 residues. Per germline, CDR1 SGHRS and CDR2 YFSETQ. This chain's CDR3 is CASSLGPYQPQHF. The CDR3 DNA reads as TGCGCCAGCAGCTTGGGTCCTTATCAGCCCCAGCATTTT.

This clonotype came up a few times. The V and J genes are TRBV28 and TRBJ2-7; 7 bases fit TRBD2. Trimming removed 3 bases from V and 3 bases from J; junction bases left unmatched: 8. The CDR3 runs to 15 residues. CDR1 MDHEN and CDR2 SYDVKM come from the germline V gene. The CDR3 here is CASSFSAGLNYEQYF. CDR3 nucleotides: TGTGCCAGCAGTTTTTCAGCGGGACTCAACTACGAGCAGTACTTC.

There are a few counts of this clonotype. The chain has TRBV5-6 and TRBJ2-5, with unresolved D. V lost 3 bases, J lost 11 bases, and 14 bases lay in between. This CDR3 spans 12 amino acids. Germline V gene lookup returns CDR1 SGHDT and CDR2 YYEEEE. CDR3 nucleotide sequence: TGTGCCAGCAGCTCCCTAGGTCTAGAGCAGTACTTC. Protein sequence: CASSSLGLEQYF. Supplemented by reference TRBV5-6 and TRBJ2-5, the full variable domain reads DAGVTQSPTHLIKTRGQQVTLRCSPKSGHDTVSWYQQALGQGPQFIFQYYEEEERQRGNFPDRFSGHQFPNYSSELNVNALLLGDSALYLCASSSLGLEQYFGPGTRLLVL.

The chain employs TRBV4-2 and TRBJ1-2; 9 bases are shared with TRBD1. This CDR3 comprises 18 residues. Losses at the gene ends were 1 base for V and 0 bases for J; bases not matched to a gene: 9. Germline V CDR1 and CDR2: LGHNA, YNFKEQ. The CDR3 coding sequence is TGTGCCAGCAGCCAAGTACCGGGACAGGGACGGACTAACTATGGCTACACCTTC. It translates to CASSQVPGQGRTNYGYTF.

The rearrangement joins TRBV7-2 to TRBJ1-2; TRBD1 aligns across 8 bases. Per the germline V gene, CDR1 is SGHTA and CDR2 is FQGNSA. The CDR3 sequence is 15 residues long. Trimming removed 6 bases from V and 4 bases from J; junction bases left unmatched: 10. In DNA form, the CDR3 reads TGTGCCAGCAGGCCGATTAATCAGGGGGCCTATGGCTACACCTTC. Encoded protein: CASRPINQGAYGYTF.

The chain combines TRBV2 with TRBJ2-1, with D possibly TRBD1 on 6 matching bases. The end of the DNA aligns better with TRBJ2-7, so the J call may be wrong. CDR1 is SNHLY, CDR2 FYNNEI, per germline. The CDR3 loop spans 15 amino acids. In nucleotides, the CDR3 is TGTGCCAGCAGGGCCGGACAGAGCTCCTACAATGAGCAGTACTTC. This codes for CASRAGQSSYNEQYF.

This clonotype was counted a few times. V usage is TRBV10-3 and J usage is TRBJ2-1, with D unclear. The germline V gene has CDR1 ENHRY and CDR2 SYGVKD. This CDR3 contains 14 residues. V was shortened by 2 bases and J by 8 bases, with 13 bases between the two germline ends. The CDR3 region has the DNA TGTGCCATCAGTGAGGCCCTCGTAAATCATGAGCAGTTCTTC. This gives the protein CAISEALVNHEQFF.

The V call is TRBV6-1, the J call TRBJ1-1; D gene ambiguous. This CDR3 comprises 13 residues. Trimming pared 4 bases from V and 6 bases from J, leaving 12 bases between. Germline V gene data show CDR1 as MNHNS and CDR2 as SASEGT. CDR3 in amino acids: CASSGKVPPEAFF. Here the CDR3 DNA reads TGTGCCAGCAGTGGCAAGGTACCCCCTGAAGCTTTCTTT.

This clonotype was observed a handful of times. The rearrangement links TRBV7-2 to TRBJ1-2; unclear D gene. The V and J ends lost 0 bases and 8 bases respectively, with 13 bases between them. The CDR3 totals 14 residues. From germline, CDR1 is SGHTA and CDR2 FQGNSA. The CDR3, as DNA: TGTGCCAGCAGCTTAGCGGACCCAGCAAGGGGCTACACCTTC. As protein: CASSLADPARGYTF. Full variable domain (rest looked up from reference TRBV7-2 and TRBJ1-2): GAGVSQSPSNKVTEKGKDVELRCDPISGHTALYWYRQSLGQGLEFLIYFQGNSAPDKSGLPSDRFSAERTGGSVSTLTIQRTQQEDSAVYLCASSLADPARGYTFGSGTRLTVV.

The chain recombines TRBV29-1 with TRBJ2-1; D uncertain. Germline V gene lookup returns CDR1 SQVTM and CDR2 ANQGSEA. V lost 6 bases and J 5 bases, leaving 17 bases between the germline ends. The CDR3 is 14 residues long. DNA for the CDR3: TGCAGCGTCACGTCCGGATTGATAGACAATGAGCAGTTCTTC. Its translation is CSVTSGLIDNEQFF.

This clonotype was seen more than once but under ten times. The gene calls are TRBV3-1 and TRBJ2-1, with D possibly matching TRBD2 (5 bases). This CDR3 is 15 amino acids long. With 4 bases removed from V and 0 bases from J, the gap between germline ends came to 10 bases. Germline V lookup: CDR1 LGHDT, CDR2 YNNKEL (reference sequence). CDR3 amino acids: CASSPERFSYNEQFF. The CDR3 DNA is TGTGCCAGCAGCCCGGAGCGGTTCTCCTACAATGAGCAGTTCTTC.

V and J are TRBV7-2 and TRBJ2-1; 7 bases agree with TRBD2. The CDR3 consists of 16 residues. With 2 bases clipped from V and 0 bases from J, the junction kept 4 bases outside the gene matches. CDR1 and CDR2 (germline): SGHTA, FQGNSA. The CDR3 region has the DNA TGTGCCAGCAGCTTACGGCGACTAGCCTCCTACAATGAGCAGTTCTTC. Its protein product is CASSLRRLASYNEQFF.

This clonotype appeared many times. The rearrangement links TRBV5-1 to TRBJ2-5; TRBD2 matches 8 bases. CDR1 and CDR2 (germline): SGHRS, YFSETQ. There are 14 residues in the CDR3. With V trimmed by 3 bases and J by 3 bases, 4 bases remained unmatched. CDR3 bases: TGCGCCAGCAGCTGGAGCGGGAGTGAAGAGACCCAGTACTTC. Its translation: CASSWSGSEETQYF.

Regarding this clonotype: A read error may account for a junction end that differs from germline. The gene calls are TRBV4-1 and TRBJ2-4, with 8 nucleotides matching TRBD2. CDR3 length: 15 residues. Looked up from germline, CDR1 is MGHRA and CDR2 is YSYEKL. The CDR3: CASSRLALAENIQYF. CDR3 DNA: TGCGCCAGCAGCCGACTAGCGCTAGCCGAAAACATTCAGTACTTC.